This T cell receptor (beta chain) is drawn from a study of identical twins' blood T cells. The germline CDR1 and CDR2 sequences are DFQATT and SNEGSKA (reference sequence). V was clipped by 2 bases and J by 1 base, with 8 bases between them. This CDR3 is built from 13 residues. This clonotype has just a few counts. Its antigen is still unknown. TCRdb re-called the 5' RACE reads with MiXCR, one entry per CDR3 protein. The table includes about 370,000 distinct CDR3 sequences, roughly 28% detected once. General study results and limits: Abundant TCRbeta CDR3s overlapped more between twins than with unrelated donors.

Sequencing input: PBMCs. The rearrangement joins TRBV20-1 to TRBJ1-1; D gene unclear. The sequence derives from a woman aged 18 to 49 in good health. This CDR3 reads CSARSQKNTEAFF. The CDR3 coding sequence is TGCAGTGCTAGAAGTCAGAAGAACACTGAAGCTTTCTTT.